This T cell receptor beta chain was identified during a study of shared clonotypes between healthy human individuals. The assay was immunoSEQ multiplex PCR, and TCRdb's table has in-frame clones only and misses some. The table records roughly 1,800,000 clones, approximately 95% of them present only once. CDR3 size: 16 residues. Germline loops: CDR1 LGHNA, CDR2 YSLEER. The V segment lost 1 base and the J segment 3 bases; nucleotides outside the gene matches: 7. Terminally differentiated effector memory CD45RA+ cells were left out of the naive CD8 fraction, which was CD45RO-negative and positively selected for CCR7.

The TCR sequence derives from a man aged 18 to 30 in good health. The chain has TRBV4-3 and TRBJ2-7; 9 positions match TRBD2. Sequenced material: naive CD8+ T cells sorted from blood. The CDR3 region is CASSQGIAGEFYEQYF. Here the CDR3 DNA reads TGCGCCAGCAGCCAAGGGATAGCGGGAGAGTTCTACGAGCAGTACTTC.